The rows below give T cell receptor beta chains drawn from one sample of a study of cytomegalovirus exposure and HLA in healthy donors. Here immunoSEQ multiplex PCR was the method, and the copy in TCRdb shows in-frame clones only, minus some. This table holds around 140,000 clones, 78% found once. The source material was PBMCs. The receptors stem from a young woman in good health and CMV-seropositive. The conserved cysteine and the conserved F or W are not part of the CDR3 here. A D gene is named only where the DNA matches it firmly.

J | D | V | CDR3
TRBJ2-7 | - | TRBV4-3 | ASSQEEFYGQY
TRBJ1-6 | TRBD1 | TRBV6-6 | ASSQSRQGNNSPLH
TRBJ2-1 | TRBD2 | TRBV28 | APRGGVNNEQF
TRBJ2-5 | TRBD2 | TRBV11-2 | ASSLRTSGVETQY
TRBJ1-1 | - | TRBV2 | ASSVWTVTEAF
TRBJ2-3 | TRBD1 | TRBV2 | ASRGDRNKDTQY
TRBJ1-1 | - | TRBV4-1 | ASSQEVGMVRGYTEAF
TRBJ2-3 | TRBD2 | TRBV7-2 | ASSLRSWGGDTQY
TRBJ1-6 | - | TRBV2 | ASSADFNSPLH
TRBJ2-3 | - | TRBV16 | ASSPSYTDTQY
TRBJ2-2 | - | TRBV5-1 | ASSLEGFGELF
TRBJ2-7 | TRBD1 | TRBV29-1 | SVTDRYSYEQY
TRBJ1-4 | TRBD1 | TRBV7-2 | ASTKGQGGEKLF
TRBJ2-7 | - | TRBV10-1 | ASSPSGSLSEQY
TRBJ1-3 | - | TRBV7-6 | ASSQKVGGWSGNTIY
TRBJ1-2 | - | TRBV7-9 | ASSFQVSDGYT
TRBJ1-3 | - | TRBV4-3 | ASSQFTGGNTIY
TRBJ2-7 | - | TRBV7-2 | ASSLGGQDPEGYEQY
TRBJ2-7 | TRBD2 | TRBV4-1 | ASSQASGVSYEQY
TRBJ1-3 | TRBD1 | TRBV7-6 | ASSLGQSGNTIY
TRBJ1-2 | - | TRBV6-1 | ASTGPGYT
TRBJ2-1 | - | TRBV5-6 | ASSFSNEQF
TRBJ1-1 | - | TRBV5-1 | ASSLGQKNTEAF
TRBJ1-5 | - | TRBV15 | ATSNSYRDGMVNQPQH